The rows below give T cell receptor beta chains drawn from one sample of a study of T cells in Graves' hyperthyroidism and ophthalmopathy. MiXCR was run by TCRdb on the multiplex PCR reads, yielding one entry per CDR3 protein. This table has fewer than 550,000 distinct CDR3 sequences, 15% to 17% appearing once. Sequencing was performed on blood. Receptor source: a woman aged 18-35 years with Graves' hyperthyroidism. CDR3s include the opening cysteine and the closing phenylalanine or tryptophan. The D gene is left open where the match is weak. Rows give clone size only sometimes, using once, few, many, or a class for an expanded clone.

V gene: TRBV27; J gene: TRBJ2-5; D gene: TRBD1; clone size: NA; CDR3 DNA: TGTGCCAGCAGTCCCGGGTGGGGGACAGGGGACGAGACCCAGTACTTC; CDR3 protein: CASSPGWGTGDETQYF
V gene: TRBV7-3; J gene: TRBJ2-2; D gene: NA; clone size: few; CDR3 DNA: TGTGCCAGCAGCTTAGTAGGAGGGGGACTTTTCACCGGGGAGCTGTTTTTT; CDR3 protein: CASSLVGGGLFTGELFF
V gene: TRBV7-3; J gene: TRBJ1-6; D gene: NA; clone size: many; CDR3 DNA: TGTGCCAGCAGCTCCGACAGCTCCTATAATTCACCCCTCCACTTT; CDR3 protein: CASSSDSSYNSPLHF
V gene: TRBV7-9; J gene: TRBJ2-5; D gene: TRBD1; clone size: many; CDR3 DNA: TGTGCCAGCAGCTTAGTCGAGACAGGGGTTCAAGAGACCCAGTACTTC; CDR3 protein: CASSLVETGVQETQYF
V gene: TRBV7-4; J gene: TRBJ1-3; D gene: NA; clone size: few; CDR3 DNA: TGTGCCAGCAGCTTACTTACGGGGCCTGGAAACACCATATATTTT; CDR3 protein: CASSLLTGPGNTIYF
V gene: TRBV2; J gene: TRBJ2-7; D gene: TRBD2; clone size: NA; CDR3 DNA: TGTGCCAGCAGTGCCCCCGGGACTAGCGGGAGGTCCTACGAGCAGTACTTC; CDR3 protein: CASSAPGTSGRSYEQYF
V gene: TRBV19; J gene: TRBJ1-1; D gene: NA; clone size: NA; CDR3 DNA: TGTGCCAGTAGTATAGGGGAGGGGTTCGTTTTGAGGAACACTGAAGCTTTCTTT; CDR3 protein: CASSIGEGFVLRNTEAFF
V gene: TRBV30; J gene: TRBJ2-3; D gene: NA; clone size: NA; CDR3 DNA: TGTGCCTGGAGTGTATTGGAGGGATCCACAGATACGCAGTATTTT; CDR3 protein: CAWSVLEGSTDTQYF
V gene: TRBV6-1; J gene: TRBJ2-2; D gene: NA; clone size: NA; CDR3 DNA: TGTGCCAGCCGAGCACAACCCACCGGGGAGCTGTTTTTT; CDR3 protein: CASRAQPTGELFF
V gene: TRBV11-2; J gene: TRBJ2-2; D gene: NA; clone size: many; CDR3 DNA: TGTGCCAGCAGCTCAGCACACGCTACCGGGGAGCTGTTTTTT; CDR3 protein: CASSSAHATGELFF
V gene: TRBV20-1; J gene: TRBJ2-7; D gene: TRBD1; clone size: many; CDR3 DNA: TGCAGTGCTAAACAGGGGAACGACTACGAGCAGTACTTC; CDR3 protein: CSAKQGNDYEQYF
V gene: TRBV12-3/TRBV12-4; J gene: TRBJ2-5; D gene: NA; clone size: many; CDR3 DNA: TGTGCCAGCAGTTATTTGGGGCCGGGAGAGACCCAGTACTTC; CDR3 protein: CASSYLGPGETQYF
V gene: TRBV4-2; J gene: TRBJ2-7; D gene: NA; clone size: NA; CDR3 DNA: TGTGCCAGCAGCCAAGGGTCGGCGGGCAGCCCCTACGAGCAGTACTTC; CDR3 protein: CASSQGSAGSPYEQYF
V gene: TRBV2; J gene: TRBJ2-1; D gene: TRBD2; clone size: many; CDR3 DNA: TGTGCCAGCAGTGGACTAGCGGGGGACCTCTTC; CDR3 protein: CASSGLAGDLF
V gene: TRBV6-2/TRBV6-3; J gene: TRBJ1-6; D gene: NA; clone size: NA; CDR3 DNA: TGTGCCAGCAGTTACTCGATGACATTGGATTCACCCCTCCACTTT; CDR3 protein: CASSYSMTLDSPLHF
V gene: TRBV7-9; J gene: TRBJ2-7; D gene: NA; clone size: many; CDR3 DNA: TGTGCCAGCAGCTTTTCGGGCCGGCACTACGAGCAGTACTTC; CDR3 protein: CASSFSGRHYEQYF
V gene: TRBV20-1; J gene: TRBJ2-7; D gene: NA; clone size: many; CDR3 DNA: TGCAGTGCTAGAGTCGACTCCGCCTACGAGCAGTACTTC; CDR3 protein: CSARVDSAYEQYF
V gene: TRBV29-1; J gene: TRBJ2-2; D gene: NA; clone size: few; CDR3 DNA: TGCAGCGGCAGACAGGGCGGGGACACCGGGGAGCTGTTTTTT; CDR3 protein: CSGRQGGDTGELFF
V gene: TRBV11-3; J gene: TRBJ2-6; D gene: TRBD2; clone size: NA; CDR3 DNA: TGTGCTAGCAGCGGACTAGCGGGTCCCGGGGCCAACGTCCTGACTTTC; CDR3 protein: CASSGLAGPGANVLTF
V gene: TRBV7-9; J gene: TRBJ1-3; D gene: NA; clone size: many; CDR3 DNA: TGTGCCAGCAGCTTAATACAGTTGTCTGGAAACACCATATATTTT; CDR3 protein: CASSLIQLSGNTIYF
V gene: TRBV6-2/TRBV6-3; J gene: TRBJ2-2; D gene: NA; clone size: NA; CDR3 DNA: TGTGCCAGCGAGAACCCCGGGGAGCTGTTTTTT; CDR3 protein: CASENPGELFF
V gene: TRBV18; J gene: TRBJ1-4; D gene: NA; clone size: few; CDR3 DNA: TGTGCCAGCTCACCGGGGGGGCCTACGGCGTATGAAAAACTGTTTTTT; CDR3 protein: CASSPGGPTAYEKLFF
V gene: TRBV7-3; J gene: TRBJ1-1; D gene: NA; clone size: many; CDR3 DNA: TGTGCCAGCAGCTTAAAAATGGGTACTGAAGCTTTCTTT; CDR3 protein: CASSLKMGTEAFF
V gene: TRBV7-2; J gene: TRBJ2-3; D gene: TRBD2; clone size: many; CDR3 DNA: TGTGCCAGCAGCCTATGGGAGGGTACGCAGTATTTT; CDR3 protein: CASSLWEGTQYF
V gene: TRBV20-1; J gene: TRBJ1-2; D gene: NA; clone size: many; CDR3 DNA: TGCATCACCCGGGACGACTATGGCTACACCTTC; CDR3 protein: CITRDDYGYTF
V gene: TRBV5-1; J gene: TRBJ2-1; D gene: TRBD1; clone size: NA; CDR3 DNA: TGCGCCAGCAGCATGACAGGGGCAAGACACAATGAGCAGTTCTTC; CDR3 protein: CASSMTGARHNEQFF
V gene: TRBV5-1; J gene: TRBJ1-5; D gene: NA; clone size: many; CDR3 DNA: TGCGCCAGCAGCTTGGGCGGAGGGATCGGTCAGCCCCAGCATTTT; CDR3 protein: CASSLGGGIGQPQHF
V gene: TRBV5-1; J gene: TRBJ1-1; D gene: TRBD1; clone size: many; CDR3 DNA: TGCGCCAGCAGCCTACGGACAGGGGGAGTGAACACTGAAGCTTTCTTT; CDR3 protein: CASSLRTGGVNTEAFF
V gene: TRBV30; J gene: TRBJ2-7; D gene: TRBD1; clone size: many; CDR3 DNA: TGTGCCTGGAGTTTCAGGGGGAGCTACGAGCAGTACTTC; CDR3 protein: CAWSFRGSYEQYF
V gene: TRBV3-1; J gene: TRBJ1-1; D gene: TRBD1; clone size: many; CDR3 DNA: TGTGCCAGCAGCCCCCGAGACAGGGGCACTGAAGCTTTCTTT; CDR3 protein: CASSPRDRGTEAFF
V gene: TRBV20-1; J gene: TRBJ2-3; D gene: TRBD2; clone size: NA; CDR3 DNA: TGCGGTGCGCCCCTCCCCCTAGCGGGGGCAGATACGCAGTATTTT; CDR3 protein: CGAPLPLAGADTQYF
V gene: TRBV3-1; J gene: TRBJ1-6; D gene: TRBD1; clone size: many; CDR3 DNA: TGTGCCAGCAGCCAAGCTTGGCAGGGGGTAAAGAATTCACCCCTCCACTTT; CDR3 protein: CASSQAWQGVKNSPLHF
V gene: TRBV5-1; J gene: TRBJ2-1; D gene: NA; clone size: many; CDR3 DNA: TGCGCCAGCAGGCCCGCCTTTAGCTCCTACAATGAGCAGTTCTTC; CDR3 protein: CASRPAFSSYNEQFF
V gene: TRBV28; J gene: TRBJ2-5; D gene: NA; clone size: few; CDR3 DNA: TGTGCCAGCAGTTTATGGGTAGGCGGAGAGACCCAGTACTTC; CDR3 protein: CASSLWVGGETQYF
V gene: TRBV7-9; J gene: TRBJ2-3; D gene: TRBD1; clone size: many; CDR3 DNA: TGTGCCAGCAGCTTAGAGAGGGGTCCGGAAACAGGGGCCCTCGAGCATACGCAGTATTTT; CDR3 protein: CASSLERGPETGALEHTQYF